This T cell receptor (beta chain) came from a study of immune cell composition in non-small cell lung cancer. Study details: Lung adenocarcinoma or squamous carcinoma made up most tumours.

Normal lung sampling was at least 3 cm from the tumour, as distant as possible. Template was genomic DNA from frozen, unsorted single-cell suspensions. This CDR3 region has 11 residues. V was shortened by 6 bases and J by 13 bases, with 16 bases between the two germline ends. The germline gives CDR1 DFQATT, CDR2 SNEGSKA (reference sequence). Study-wide results and caveats: Tumour TCR-beta clonality showed no significant link to smoking pack-years.

A note on this clone: The antigen is not known.

Clones were sequenced by immunoSEQ multiplex PCR, and TCRdb holds only the in-frame ones, with some missing. The sample holds some 5,800 clones, around nine tenths seen once. The chain uses TRBV20-1 and TRBJ2-1; TRBD2 is a possible D gene (6 bases). This TCR was sampled from a human donor with non-small cell lung cancer. Source material: non-adjacent lung tissue. The CDR3 is CSAERSGLQFF. The CDR3, as DNA: TGCAGTGCAGAACGAAGCGGGCTCCAGTTCTTC.